One TCR beta chain is described in this entry. Antigen specificity is unknown. Some clones are missing from TCRdb's copy, which holds only in-frame ones; the method was immunoSEQ multiplex PCR. The sample has under 95,000 clones, 80% to 90% seen once. The sample comes from a study of T cell responses to AZD1222 COVID-19 vaccine. Background on the study: Combined were second doses at about 4 or about 12 weeks.

Notes on the study in general: Epitopes outside B.1.351 and B.1.1.7 mutated regions reportedly drew nearly half of spike TCRs. The peak T cell response came first, and repertoires were sampled only after it.

The input for sequencing was peripheral blood, taken on day 0 of AZD1222 vaccination. The clonotype comes from an adult in good health.

In nucleotides, the CDR3 is TGTGCCAGCAGCTTTCGGGAACGGGAGGTGACAGATACGCAGTATTTT. The encoded protein is CASSFREREVTDTQYF. J is TRBJ2-3 and V is TRBV7-8, with 7 positions matching TRBD2. This CDR3 comprises 16 residues. Germline V gene data show CDR1 as SGHVS and CDR2 as FQNEAQ. V dropped 3 bases and J dropped 3; count of bases not matched to a gene: 9.